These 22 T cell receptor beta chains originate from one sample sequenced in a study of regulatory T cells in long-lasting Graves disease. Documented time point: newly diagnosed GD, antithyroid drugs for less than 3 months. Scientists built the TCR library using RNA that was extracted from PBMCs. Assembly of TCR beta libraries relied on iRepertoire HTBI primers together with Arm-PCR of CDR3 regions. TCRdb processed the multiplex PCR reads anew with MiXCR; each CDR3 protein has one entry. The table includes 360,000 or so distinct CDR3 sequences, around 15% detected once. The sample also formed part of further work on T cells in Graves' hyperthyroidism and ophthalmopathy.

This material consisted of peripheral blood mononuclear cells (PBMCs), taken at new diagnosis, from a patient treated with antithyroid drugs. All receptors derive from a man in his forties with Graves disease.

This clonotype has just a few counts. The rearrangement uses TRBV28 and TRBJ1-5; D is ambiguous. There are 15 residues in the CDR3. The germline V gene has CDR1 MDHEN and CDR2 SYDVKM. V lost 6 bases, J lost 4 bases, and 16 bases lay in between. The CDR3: CASSFSGLRNQPQHF. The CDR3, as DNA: TGTGCCAGCAGCTTTAGTGGCCTTCGGAATCAGCCCCAGCATTTT.

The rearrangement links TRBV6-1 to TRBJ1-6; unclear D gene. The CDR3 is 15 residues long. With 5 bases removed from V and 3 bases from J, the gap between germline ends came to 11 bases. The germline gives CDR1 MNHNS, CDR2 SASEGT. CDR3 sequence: CASSYQPLYNSPLHF. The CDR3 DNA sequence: TGTGCCAGCAGTTACCAACCGCTCTATAATTCACCCCTCCACTTT.

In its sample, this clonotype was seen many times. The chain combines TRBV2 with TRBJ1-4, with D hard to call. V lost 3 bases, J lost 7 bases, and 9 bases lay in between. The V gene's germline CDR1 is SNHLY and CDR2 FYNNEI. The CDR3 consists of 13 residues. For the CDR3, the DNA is TGTGCCAGCAGTGATGGCGACGGTGAAAAACTGTTTTTT. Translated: CASSDGDGEKLFF.

The CDR3 DNA reads TGTGCCAGCAGCCCCGACTTGTCGGCCCGGGAGCAGTACTTC. This encodes CASSPDLSAREQYF. The chain recombines TRBV5-4 with TRBJ2-7; no clear D gene. The germline CDR1 and CDR2 sequences are SGHNT and YYREEE (reference sequence). V dropped 4 bases and J dropped 7 bases, with 18 bases sitting between them. The CDR3 is 14 amino acids. The full variable domain, rest sourced from reference TRBV5-4 and TRBJ2-7, is ETGVTQSPTHLIKTRGQQVTLRCSSQSGHNTVSWYQQALGQGPQFIFQYYREEENGRGNFPPRFSGLQFPNYSSELNVNALELDDSALYLCASSPDLSAREQYFGPGTRLTVT.

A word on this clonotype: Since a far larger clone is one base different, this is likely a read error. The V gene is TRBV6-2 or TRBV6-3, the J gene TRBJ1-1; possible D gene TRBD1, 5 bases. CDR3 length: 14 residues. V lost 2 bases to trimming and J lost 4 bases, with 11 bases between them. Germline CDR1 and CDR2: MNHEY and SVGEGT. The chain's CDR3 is CASSYQAQGTEAFF. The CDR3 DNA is TGTGCCAGCAGTTACCAGGCCCAGGGCACTGAAGCTTTCTTT.

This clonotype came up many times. The CDR3 DNA sequence: TGTGCCAGCAGCCAAGATTGGTCCGGGGGGCTCCGAAATGAGCAGTTCTTC. This codes for CASSQDWSGGLRNEQFF. This sequence joins TRBV3-1 and TRBJ2-1; possibly TRBD2 for D (7 bases). Germline values: CDR1 LGHDT, CDR2 YNNKEL (reference sequence). The CDR3 has 17 amino acids. V lost 0 bases and J lost 7, with 19 bases in between.

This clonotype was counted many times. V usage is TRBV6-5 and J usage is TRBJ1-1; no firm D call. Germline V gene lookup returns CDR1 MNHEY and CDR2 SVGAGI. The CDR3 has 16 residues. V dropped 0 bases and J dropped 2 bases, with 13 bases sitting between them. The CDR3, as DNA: TGTGCCAGCAGTTACTCAACGACACTTCCAAACACTGAAGCTTTCTTT. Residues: CASSYSTTLPNTEAFF.

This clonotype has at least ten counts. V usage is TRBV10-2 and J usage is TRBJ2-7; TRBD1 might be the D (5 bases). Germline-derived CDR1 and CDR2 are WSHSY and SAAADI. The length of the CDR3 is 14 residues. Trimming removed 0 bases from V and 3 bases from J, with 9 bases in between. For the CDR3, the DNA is TGCGCCAGCAGTGAGTCGGCAGGGATCTACGAGCAGTACTTC. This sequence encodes CASSESAGIYEQYF.

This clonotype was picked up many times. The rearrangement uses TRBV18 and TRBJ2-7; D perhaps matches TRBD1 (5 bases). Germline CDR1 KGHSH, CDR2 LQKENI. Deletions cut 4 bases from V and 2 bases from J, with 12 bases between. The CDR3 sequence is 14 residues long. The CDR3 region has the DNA TGTGCCAGCTCACGGGCTCGGACACCCTACGAGCAGTACTTC. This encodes CASSRARTPYEQYF.

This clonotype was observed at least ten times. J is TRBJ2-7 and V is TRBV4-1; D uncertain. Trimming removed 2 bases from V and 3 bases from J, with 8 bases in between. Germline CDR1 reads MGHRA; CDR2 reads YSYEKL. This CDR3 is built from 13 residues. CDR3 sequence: CASSQRRSYEQYF. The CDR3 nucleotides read TGCGCCAGCAGCCAACGGCGGAGCTACGAGCAGTACTTC.

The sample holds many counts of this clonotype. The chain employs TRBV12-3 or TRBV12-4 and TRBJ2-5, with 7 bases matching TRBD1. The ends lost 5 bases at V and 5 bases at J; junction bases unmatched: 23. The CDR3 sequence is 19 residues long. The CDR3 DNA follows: TGTGCCAGCAGTACGATCGACCCCGCCGGGACAGTCGAGATGGAGACCCAGTACTTC. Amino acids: CASSTIDPAGTVEMETQYF.

CDR3 coding DNA: TGCGCCAGCAGCTTGGCCGGCGGCCGGAGGGGCACAGATACGCAGTATTTT. Its protein product is CASSLAGGRRGTDTQYF. V is TRBV5-1 and J is TRBJ2-3, with D possibly being TRBD2 (6 bases). In germline, CDR1 is SGHRS, CDR2 YFSETQ. V was cut by 0 bases and J by 1 base, with 15 bases left in between. CDR3 size: 17 residues.

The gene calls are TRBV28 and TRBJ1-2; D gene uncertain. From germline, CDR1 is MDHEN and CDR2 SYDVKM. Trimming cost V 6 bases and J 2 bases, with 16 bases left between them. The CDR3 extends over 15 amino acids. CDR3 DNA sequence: TGTGCCAGCAGATACCGGGAGCTAAGAAACTATGGCTACACCTTC. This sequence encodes CASRYRELRNYGYTF.

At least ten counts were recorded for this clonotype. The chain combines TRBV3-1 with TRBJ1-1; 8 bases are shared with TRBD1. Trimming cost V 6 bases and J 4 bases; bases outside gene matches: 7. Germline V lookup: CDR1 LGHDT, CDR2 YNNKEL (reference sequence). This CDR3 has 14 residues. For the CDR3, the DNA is TGTGCCAGCAGTCTCGGACAGGGCGTCACTGAAGCTTTCTTT. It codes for CASSLGQGVTEAFF.

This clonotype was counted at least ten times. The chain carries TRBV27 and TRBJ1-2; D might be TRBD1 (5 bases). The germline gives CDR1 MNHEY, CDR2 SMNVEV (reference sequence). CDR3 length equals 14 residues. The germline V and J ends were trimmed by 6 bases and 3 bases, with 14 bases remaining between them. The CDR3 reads CASSRAGGDYGYTF. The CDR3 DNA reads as TGTGCCAGCAGCCGAGCCGGAGGGGACTATGGCTACACCTTC.

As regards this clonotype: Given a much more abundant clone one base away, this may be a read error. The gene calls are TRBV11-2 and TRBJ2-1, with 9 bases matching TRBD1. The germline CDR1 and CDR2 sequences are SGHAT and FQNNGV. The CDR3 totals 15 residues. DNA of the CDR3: TGTGCCGGCAGCCCACACGAGGACAGGGGAGGTTGGCAGTTCTTC. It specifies CAGSPHEDRGGWQFF.

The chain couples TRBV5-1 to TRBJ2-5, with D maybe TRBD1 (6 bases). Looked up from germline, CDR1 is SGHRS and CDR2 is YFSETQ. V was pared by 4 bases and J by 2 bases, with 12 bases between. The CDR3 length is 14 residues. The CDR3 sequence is CASSQGTIQETQYF. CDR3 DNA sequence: TGCGCCAGCAGCCAGGGGACCATTCAAGAGACCCAGTACTTC.

The CDR3 bases are TGCGCCAGCAGTGAGAGGGCAGATCGCTCCTACGAGCAGTACTTC. Its protein product is CASSERADRSYEQYF. The chain combines TRBV10-1 with TRBJ2-7; D is unclear. The V gene lost 2 bases and the J gene lost 0 bases, with 11 bases spanning the gap. Germline V gene data show CDR1 as WNHNN and CDR2 as SYGVQD (reference sequence). The CDR3 has 15 residues.

CDR3 DNA: TGTGCCAGCAGCTTGGGGGACAGGGATCTGCCCCAGCATTTT. It codes for CASSLGDRDLPQHF. V and J are TRBV5-6 and TRBJ1-5; 9 nucleotides align to TRBD1. CDR1 and CDR2 (germline): SGHDT, YYEEEE. CDR3 size: 14 residues. V shed 0 bases, J shed 9 bases, and the junction held 4 bases outside the gene matches. Drawing the rest from reference TRBV5-6 and TRBJ1-5, the complete variable domain is DAGVTQSPTHLIKTRGQQVTLRCSPKSGHDTVSWYQQALGQGPQFIFQYYEEEERQRGNFPDRFSGHQFPNYSSELNVNALLLGDSALYLCASSLGDRDLPQHFGDGTRLSIL.

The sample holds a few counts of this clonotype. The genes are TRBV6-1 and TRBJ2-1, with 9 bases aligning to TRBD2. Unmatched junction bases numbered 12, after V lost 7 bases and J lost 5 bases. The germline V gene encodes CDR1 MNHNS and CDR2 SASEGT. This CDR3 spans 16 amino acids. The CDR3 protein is CASTRDGTSPHNEQFF. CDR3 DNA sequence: TGTGCCAGCACCAGAGATGGGACTAGCCCCCACAATGAGCAGTTCTTC.

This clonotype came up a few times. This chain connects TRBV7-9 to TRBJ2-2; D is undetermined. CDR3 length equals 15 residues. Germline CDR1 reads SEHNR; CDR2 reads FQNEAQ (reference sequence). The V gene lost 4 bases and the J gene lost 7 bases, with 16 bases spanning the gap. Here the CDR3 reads CASSSDKEQIGELFF. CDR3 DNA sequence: TGTGCCAGCAGCTCAGACAAGGAACAGATCGGGGAGCTGTTTTTT.

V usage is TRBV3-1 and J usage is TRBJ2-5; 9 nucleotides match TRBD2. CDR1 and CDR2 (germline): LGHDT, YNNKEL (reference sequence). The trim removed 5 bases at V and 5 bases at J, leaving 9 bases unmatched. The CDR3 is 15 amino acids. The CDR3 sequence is CASSSARGGLETQYF. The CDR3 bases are TGTGCCAGCAGCTCCGCGCGGGGGGGCCTCGAGACCCAGTACTTC.